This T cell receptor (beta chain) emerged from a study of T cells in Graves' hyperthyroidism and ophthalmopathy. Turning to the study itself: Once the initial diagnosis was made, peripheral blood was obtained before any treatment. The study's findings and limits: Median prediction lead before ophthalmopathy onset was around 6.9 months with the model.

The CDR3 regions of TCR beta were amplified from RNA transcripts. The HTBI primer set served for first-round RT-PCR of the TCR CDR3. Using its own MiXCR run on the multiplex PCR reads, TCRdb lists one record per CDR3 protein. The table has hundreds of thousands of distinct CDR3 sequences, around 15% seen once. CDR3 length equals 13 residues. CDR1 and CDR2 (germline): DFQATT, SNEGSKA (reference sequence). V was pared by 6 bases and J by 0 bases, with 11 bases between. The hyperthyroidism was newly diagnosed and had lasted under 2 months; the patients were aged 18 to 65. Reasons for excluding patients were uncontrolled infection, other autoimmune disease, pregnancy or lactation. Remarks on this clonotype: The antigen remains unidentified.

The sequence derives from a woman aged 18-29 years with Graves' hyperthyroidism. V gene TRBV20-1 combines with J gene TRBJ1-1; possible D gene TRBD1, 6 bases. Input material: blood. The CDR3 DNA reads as TGCAGTGCCACTAGGGACATGAACACTGAAGCTTTCTTT. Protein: CSATRDMNTEAFF.